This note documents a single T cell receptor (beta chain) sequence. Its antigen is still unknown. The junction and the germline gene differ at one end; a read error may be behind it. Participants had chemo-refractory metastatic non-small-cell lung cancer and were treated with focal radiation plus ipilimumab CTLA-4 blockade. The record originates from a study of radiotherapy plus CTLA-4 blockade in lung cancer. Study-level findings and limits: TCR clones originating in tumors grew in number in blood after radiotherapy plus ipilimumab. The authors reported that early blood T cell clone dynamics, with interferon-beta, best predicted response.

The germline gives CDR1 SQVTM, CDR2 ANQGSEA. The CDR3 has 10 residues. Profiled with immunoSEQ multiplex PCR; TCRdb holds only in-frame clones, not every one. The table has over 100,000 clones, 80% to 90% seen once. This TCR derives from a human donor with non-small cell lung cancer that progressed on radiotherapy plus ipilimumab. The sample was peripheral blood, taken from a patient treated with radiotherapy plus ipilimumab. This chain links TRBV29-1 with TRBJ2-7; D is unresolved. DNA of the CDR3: TGCGGCGTTGGACGGGACGAGCAGTACTTC. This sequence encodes CGVGRDEQYF.